What follows are 4 T cell receptor beta chains derived from one specimen sequenced in a study of shared clonotypes between healthy human individuals. Data came from immunoSEQ multiplex PCR; TCRdb stores just in-frame clones and leaves some out. The sample carries more than 2,000,000 clones, over 85% recorded once. The sample comprised naive CD4+ T cells from PBMCs. The subset denotes: CD45RA+ positively selected. The receptors shown here come from a young man in good health. Some clones in this sample may be carry-over from other donors' samples.

This sequence joins TRBV27 and TRBJ1-5, with D unclear. Germline V lookup: CDR1 MNHEY, CDR2 SMNVEV (reference sequence). The CDR3 totals 14 residues. Trimming cost V 3 bases and J 0 bases, with 6 bases left between them. CDR3 nucleotides: TGTGCCAGCAGTTTCGATTATAGCAATCAGCCCCAGCATTTT. Protein: CASSFDYSNQPQHF.

In this sample, this clone turned up a few times. The chain couples TRBV7-9 to TRBJ1-5; D not certain. CDR3 size: 14 residues. Germline values: CDR1 SEHNR, CDR2 FQNEAQ (reference sequence). The ends were cut back, 5 bases at V and 6 bases at J, with 14 bases in the middle. CDR3 protein: CASSRRHVTQPQHF. In DNA, the CDR3 is TGTGCCAGCAGCCGACGTCACGTTACTCAGCCCCAGCATTTT.

The V gene is TRBV2, the J gene TRBJ1-4; D remains ambiguous. Germline V gene lookup returns CDR1 SNHLY and CDR2 FYNNEI. Trimming removed 8 bases from V and 5 bases from J, with 15 bases in between. This CDR3 spans 14 amino acids. The CDR3, as DNA: TGTGCCAGCGGGCTTATGAATTCGAATGAAAAACTGTTTTTT. Its translation: CASGLMNSNEKLFF. Based on the CDR3 plus reference TRBV2 and TRBJ1-4, the full variable domain is EPEVTQTPSHQVTQMGQEVILRCVPISNHLYFYWYRQILGQKVEFLVSFYNNEISEKSEIFDDQFSVERPDGSNFTLKIRSTKLEDSAMYFCASGLMNSNEKLFFGSGTQLSVL.

The V gene is TRBV28, the J gene TRBJ2-4; tentatively, D is TRBD1 (6 bases). CDR1 and CDR2 (germline): MDHEN, SYDVKM. Trimming removed 3 bases from V and 1 base from J, with 16 bases in between. The CDR3 contains 17 residues. The CDR3 sequence is CASSLGYTQGAKNIQYF. The CDR3 DNA follows: TGTGCCAGCAGTTTGGGTTATACTCAGGGGGCCAAAAACATTCAGTACTTC.